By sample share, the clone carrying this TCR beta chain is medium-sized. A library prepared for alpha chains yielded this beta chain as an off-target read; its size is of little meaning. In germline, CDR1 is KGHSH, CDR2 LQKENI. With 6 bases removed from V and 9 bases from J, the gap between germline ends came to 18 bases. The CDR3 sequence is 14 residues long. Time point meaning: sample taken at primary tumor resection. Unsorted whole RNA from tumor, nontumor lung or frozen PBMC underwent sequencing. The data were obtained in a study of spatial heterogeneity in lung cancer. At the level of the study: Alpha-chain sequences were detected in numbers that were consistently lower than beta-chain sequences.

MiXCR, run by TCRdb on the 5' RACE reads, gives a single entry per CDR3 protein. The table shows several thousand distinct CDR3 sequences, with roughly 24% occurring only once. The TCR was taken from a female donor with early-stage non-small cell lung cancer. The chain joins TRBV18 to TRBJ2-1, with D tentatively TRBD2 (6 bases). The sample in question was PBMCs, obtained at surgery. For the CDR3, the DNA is TGTGCCAGCTCCCTAAGACTAGAAGCCGTTGAGCAGTTCTTC. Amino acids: CASSLRLEAVEQFF. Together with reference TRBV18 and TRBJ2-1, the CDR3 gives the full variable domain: NAGVMQNPRHLVRRRGQEARLRCSPMKGHSHVYWYRQLPEEGLKFMVYLQKENIIDESGMPKERFSAEFPKEGPSILRIQQVVRGDSAAYFCASSLRLEAVEQFFGPGTRLTVL.